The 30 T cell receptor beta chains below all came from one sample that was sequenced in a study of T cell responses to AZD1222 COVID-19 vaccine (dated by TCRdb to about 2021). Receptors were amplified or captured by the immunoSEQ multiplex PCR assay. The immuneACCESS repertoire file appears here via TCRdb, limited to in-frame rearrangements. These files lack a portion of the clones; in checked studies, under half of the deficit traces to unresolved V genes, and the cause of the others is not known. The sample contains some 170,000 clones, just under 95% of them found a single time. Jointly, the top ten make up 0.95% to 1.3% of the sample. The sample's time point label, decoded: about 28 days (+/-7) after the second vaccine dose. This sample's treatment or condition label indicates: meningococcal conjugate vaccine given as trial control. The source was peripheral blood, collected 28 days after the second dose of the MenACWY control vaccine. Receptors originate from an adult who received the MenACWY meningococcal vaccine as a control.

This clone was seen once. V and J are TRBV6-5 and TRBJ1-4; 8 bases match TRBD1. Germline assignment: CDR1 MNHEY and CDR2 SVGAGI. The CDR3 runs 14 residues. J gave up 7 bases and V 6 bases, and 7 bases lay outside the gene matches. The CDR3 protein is CASRKDRVIEKLFF. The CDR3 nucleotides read TGTGCCAGCAGAAAGGACAGGGTGATTGAAAAACTGTTTTTT.

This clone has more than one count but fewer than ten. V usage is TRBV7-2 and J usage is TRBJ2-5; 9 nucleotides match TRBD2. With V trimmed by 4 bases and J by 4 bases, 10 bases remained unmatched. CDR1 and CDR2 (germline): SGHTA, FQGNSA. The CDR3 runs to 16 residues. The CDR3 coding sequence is TGTGCCAGCAGCTCCGCTCCGGGACTAGCTCCAGAGACCCAGTACTTC. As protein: CASSSAPGLAPETQYF.

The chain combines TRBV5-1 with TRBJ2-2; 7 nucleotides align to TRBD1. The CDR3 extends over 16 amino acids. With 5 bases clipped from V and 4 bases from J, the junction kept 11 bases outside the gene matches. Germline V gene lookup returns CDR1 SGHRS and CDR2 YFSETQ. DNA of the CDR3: TGCGCCAGCAGAACGGACCAGGGGGTGTCCACCGGGGAGCTGTTTTTT. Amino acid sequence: CASRTDQGVSTGELFF.

The CDR3 DNA reads as TGTGCCAGCAGCTTAGCGCTAGGGACAGCATATCCCGGAGCTTTCTTT. Its protein product is CASSLALGTAYPGAFF. The V and J genes are TRBV7-9 and TRBJ1-1; 7 positions match TRBD1. In germline, CDR1 is SEHNR, CDR2 FQNEAQ (reference sequence). The CDR3 consists of 16 residues. V trimming: 0 bases; J trimming: 10 bases; junction bases outside the gene matches: 14.

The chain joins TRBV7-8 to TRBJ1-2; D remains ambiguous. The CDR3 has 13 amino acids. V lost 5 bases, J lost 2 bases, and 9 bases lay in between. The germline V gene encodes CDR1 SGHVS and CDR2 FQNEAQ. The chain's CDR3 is CASSNGRNYGYTF. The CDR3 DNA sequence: TGTGCCAGCAGCAACGGACGGAACTATGGCTACACCTTC. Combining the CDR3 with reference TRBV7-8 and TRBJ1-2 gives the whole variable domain GAGVSQSPRYKVAKRGQDVALRCDPISGHVSLFWYQQALGQGPEFLTYFQNEAQLDKSGLPSDRFFAERPEGSVSTLKIQRTQQEDSAVYLCASSNGRNYGYTFGSGTRLTVV.

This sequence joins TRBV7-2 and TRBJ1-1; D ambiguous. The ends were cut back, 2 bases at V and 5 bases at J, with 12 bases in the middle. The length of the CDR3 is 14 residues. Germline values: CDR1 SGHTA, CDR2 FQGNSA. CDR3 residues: CASSLSPMRTEAFF. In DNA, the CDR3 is TGTGCCAGCAGCTTATCCCCGATGAGAACTGAAGCTTTCTTT.

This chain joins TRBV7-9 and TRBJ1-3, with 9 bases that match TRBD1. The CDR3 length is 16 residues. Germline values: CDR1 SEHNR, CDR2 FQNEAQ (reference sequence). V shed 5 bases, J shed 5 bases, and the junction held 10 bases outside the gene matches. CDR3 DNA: TGTGCCAGCAGCCGGGACGGGACAGGGAGACGAAACACCATATATTTT. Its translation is CASSRDGTGRRNTIYF.

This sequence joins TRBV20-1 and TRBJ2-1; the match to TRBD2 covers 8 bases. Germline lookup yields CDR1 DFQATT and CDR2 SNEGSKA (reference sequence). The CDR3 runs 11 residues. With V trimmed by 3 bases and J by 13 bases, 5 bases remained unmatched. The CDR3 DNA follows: TGCAGTGCTAGGACCGGGACTAGACAGTTCTTC. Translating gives CSARTGTRQFF.

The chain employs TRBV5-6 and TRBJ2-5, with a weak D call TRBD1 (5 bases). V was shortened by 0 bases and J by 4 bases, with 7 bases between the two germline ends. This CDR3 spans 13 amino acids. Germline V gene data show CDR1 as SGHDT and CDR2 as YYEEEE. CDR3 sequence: CASSLERGETQYF. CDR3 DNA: TGTGCCAGCAGCTTGGAAAGGGGAGAGACCCAGTACTTC.

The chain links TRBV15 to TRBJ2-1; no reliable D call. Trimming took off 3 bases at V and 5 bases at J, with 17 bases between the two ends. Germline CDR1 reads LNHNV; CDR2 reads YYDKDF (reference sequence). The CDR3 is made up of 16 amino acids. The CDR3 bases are TGTGCCACCAGCAGGGATAAAACCCTAAGGGACAATGAGCAGTTCTTC. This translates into CATSRDKTLRDNEQFF.

The CDR3 spells CASSFRGNSRGYTF. The CDR3 bases are TGTGCCAGCAGTTTTCGGGGGAATTCGCGGGGCTACACCTTC. The rearrangement uses TRBV27 and TRBJ1-2; possibly TRBD1 for D (5 bases). V lost 3 bases and J lost 8, with 16 bases in between. The CDR3 length is 14 residues. CDR1 is MNHEY and CDR2 is SMNVEV in the germline V gene (reference sequence).

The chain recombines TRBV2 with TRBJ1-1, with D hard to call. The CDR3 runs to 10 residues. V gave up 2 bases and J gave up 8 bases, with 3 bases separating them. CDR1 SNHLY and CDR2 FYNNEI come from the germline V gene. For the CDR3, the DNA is TGTGCCAGCAGTGAAAGGGAAGCTTTCTTT. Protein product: CASSEREAFF.

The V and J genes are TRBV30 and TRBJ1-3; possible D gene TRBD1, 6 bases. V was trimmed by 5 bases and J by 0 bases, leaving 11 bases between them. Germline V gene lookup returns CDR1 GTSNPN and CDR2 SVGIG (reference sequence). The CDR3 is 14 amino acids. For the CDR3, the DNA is TGTGCCTGGGCGACAGGCTCCTCTGGAAACACCATATATTTT. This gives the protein CAWATGSSGNTIYF. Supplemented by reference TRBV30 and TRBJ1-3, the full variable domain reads SQTIHQWPATLVQPVGSPLSLECTVEGTSNPNLYWYRQAAGRGLQLLFYSVGIGQISSEVPQNLSASRPQDRQFILSSKKLLLSDSGFYLCAWATGSSGNTIYFGEGSWLTVV.

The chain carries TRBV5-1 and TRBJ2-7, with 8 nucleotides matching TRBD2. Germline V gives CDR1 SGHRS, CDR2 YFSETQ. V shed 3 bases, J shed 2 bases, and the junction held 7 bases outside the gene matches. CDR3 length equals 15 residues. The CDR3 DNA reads TGCGCCAGCAGCTACGAGACTAGCGCGGCCTACGAGCAGTACTTC. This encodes CASSYETSAAYEQYF.

Here the CDR3 reads CASSFGGASYEQYF. The CDR3 nucleotides are TGTGCCAGCAGTTTCGGGGGGGCGTCCTACGAGCAGTACTTC. The chain carries TRBV28 and TRBJ2-7; 8 bases fit TRBD2. CDR3 length equals 14 residues. From germline, CDR1 is MDHEN and CDR2 SYDVKM. Trimming removed 3 bases from V and 1 base from J; junction bases left unmatched: 2.

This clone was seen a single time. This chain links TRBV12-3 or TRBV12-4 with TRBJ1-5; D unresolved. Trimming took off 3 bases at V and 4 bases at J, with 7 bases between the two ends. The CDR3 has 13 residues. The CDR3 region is CASSLFENQPQHF. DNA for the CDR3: TGTGCCAGCAGTTTGTTTGAAAATCAGCCCCAGCATTTT.

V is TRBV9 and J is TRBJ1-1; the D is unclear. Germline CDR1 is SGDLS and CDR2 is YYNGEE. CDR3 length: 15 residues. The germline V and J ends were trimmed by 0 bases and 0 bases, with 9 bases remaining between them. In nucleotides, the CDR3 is TGTGCCAGCAGCGTAGACGGCAGCATGAACACTGAAGCTTTCTTT. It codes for CASSVDGSMNTEAFF.

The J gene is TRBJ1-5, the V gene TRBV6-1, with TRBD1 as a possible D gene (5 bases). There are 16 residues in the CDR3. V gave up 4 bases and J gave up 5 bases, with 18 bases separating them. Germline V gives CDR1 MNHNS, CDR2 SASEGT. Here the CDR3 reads CASSGGEGSPDQPQHF. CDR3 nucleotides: TGTGCCAGCAGTGGAGGGGAAGGCAGCCCGGATCAGCCCCAGCATTTT.

CDR3 nucleotides: TGTGCCATCAGGGACCCGACAGGGTGGTCCTACGAGCAGTACTTC. Residues: CAIRDPTGWSYEQYF. The chain has TRBV10-3 and TRBJ2-7; the match to TRBD1 covers 7 bases. The CDR3 is 15 residues long. CDR1 is ENHRY and CDR2 is SYGVKD in the germline V gene. Losses at the gene ends were 6 bases for V and 1 base for J; bases not matched to a gene: 9.

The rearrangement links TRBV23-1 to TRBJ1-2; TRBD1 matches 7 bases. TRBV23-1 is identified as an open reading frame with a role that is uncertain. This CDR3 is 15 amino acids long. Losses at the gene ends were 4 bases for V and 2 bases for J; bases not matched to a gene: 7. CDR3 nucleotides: TGCGCCAGCAGTCGACCAGAACAGGGGAACTATGGCTACACCTTC. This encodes CASSRPEQGNYGYTF.

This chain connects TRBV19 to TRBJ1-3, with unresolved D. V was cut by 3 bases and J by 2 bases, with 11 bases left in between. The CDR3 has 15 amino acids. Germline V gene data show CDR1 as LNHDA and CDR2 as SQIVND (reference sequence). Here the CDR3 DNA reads TGTGCCAGTAGTATTATCGGGGTCCCTGGAAACACCATATATTTT. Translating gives CASSIIGVPGNTIYF.

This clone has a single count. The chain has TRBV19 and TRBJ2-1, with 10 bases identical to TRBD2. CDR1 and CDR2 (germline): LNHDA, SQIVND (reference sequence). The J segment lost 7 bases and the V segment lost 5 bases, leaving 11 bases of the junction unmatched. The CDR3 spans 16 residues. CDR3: CASSYQSGGALNEQFF. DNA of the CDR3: TGTGCCAGTAGTTACCAAAGCGGGGGGGCCTTGAATGAGCAGTTCTTC.

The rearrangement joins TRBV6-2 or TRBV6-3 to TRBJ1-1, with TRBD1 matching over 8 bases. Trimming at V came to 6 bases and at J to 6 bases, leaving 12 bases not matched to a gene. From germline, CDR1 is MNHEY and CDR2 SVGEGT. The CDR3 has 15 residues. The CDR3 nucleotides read TGTGCCAGCAGCCCTAAGACAGGGGTTTGGGCTGAAGCTTTCTTT. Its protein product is CASSPKTGVWAEAFF.

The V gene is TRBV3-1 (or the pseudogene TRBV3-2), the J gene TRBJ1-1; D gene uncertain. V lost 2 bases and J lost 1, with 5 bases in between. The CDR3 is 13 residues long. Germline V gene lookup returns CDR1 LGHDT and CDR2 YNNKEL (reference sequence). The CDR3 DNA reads TGTGCCAGCAGCCAATTGGCGAACACTGAAGCTTTCTTT. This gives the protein CASSQLANTEAFF.

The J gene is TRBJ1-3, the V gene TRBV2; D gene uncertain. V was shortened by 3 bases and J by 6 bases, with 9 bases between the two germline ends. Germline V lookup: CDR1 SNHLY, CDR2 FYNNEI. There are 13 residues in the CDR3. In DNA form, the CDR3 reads TGTGCCAGCAGTGATGCGTGGGCAAACACCATATATTTT. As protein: CASSDAWANTIYF.

The CDR3 region is CASSRGDRSLHQPQHF. The CDR3 bases are TGTGCCAGTAGTAGGGGGGACAGGAGCCTCCATCAGCCCCAGCATTTT. The gene calls are TRBV19 and TRBJ1-5; 8 positions agree with TRBD1. With V trimmed by 4 bases and J by 5 bases, 10 bases remained unmatched. From germline, CDR1 is LNHDA and CDR2 SQIVND (reference sequence). The CDR3 is 16 residues long.

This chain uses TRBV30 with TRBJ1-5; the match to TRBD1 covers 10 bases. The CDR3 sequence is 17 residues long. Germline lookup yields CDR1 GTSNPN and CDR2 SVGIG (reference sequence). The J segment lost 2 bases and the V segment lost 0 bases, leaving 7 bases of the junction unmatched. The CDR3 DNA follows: TGTGCCTGGAGTGTACGGACAGGGGGTATGGGCAATCAGCCCCAGCATTTT. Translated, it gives CAWSVRTGGMGNQPQHF.

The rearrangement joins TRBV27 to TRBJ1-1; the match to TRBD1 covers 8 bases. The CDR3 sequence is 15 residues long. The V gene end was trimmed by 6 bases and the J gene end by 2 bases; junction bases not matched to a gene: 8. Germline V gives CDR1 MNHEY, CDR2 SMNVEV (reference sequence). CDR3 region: CASSPTGGLNTEAFF. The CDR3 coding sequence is TGTGCCAGCAGCCCAACAGGGGGGTTAAACACTGAAGCTTTCTTT.

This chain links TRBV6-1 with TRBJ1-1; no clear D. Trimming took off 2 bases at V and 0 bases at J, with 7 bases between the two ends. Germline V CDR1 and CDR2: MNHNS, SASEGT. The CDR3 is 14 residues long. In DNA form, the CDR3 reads TGTGCCAGCAGTGAACAGGCAATGAACACTGAAGCTTTCTTT. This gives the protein CASSEQAMNTEAFF.

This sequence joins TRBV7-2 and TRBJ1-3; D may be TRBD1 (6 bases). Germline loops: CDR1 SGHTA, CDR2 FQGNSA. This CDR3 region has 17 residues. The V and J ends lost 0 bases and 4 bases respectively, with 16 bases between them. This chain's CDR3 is CASSLALGGGPGNTIYF. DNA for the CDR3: TGTGCCAGCAGCTTAGCGCTGGGCGGGGGGCCAGGAAACACCATATATTTT.